A selection of T cell receptor beta chains follows, all from one sample in a study of cytomegalovirus exposure and HLA in healthy donors. Some clones are missing from TCRdb's copy, which holds only in-frame ones; the method was immunoSEQ multiplex PCR. The table gives over 40,000 clones; the top ten clones make up 2.1% of it. Sequenced material: PBMCs. The receptors here all came from a woman aged 40 to 55 in good health and CMV-seronegative. Each CDR3 is given with its conserved first and last residue. Fields, in order: J gene, D gene, V gene, CDR3 DNA, CDR3 protein. D genes are given only for firm matches.

>TRBJ2-4|NA|TRBV30
TGTGCCTGGCAGCTAGGTTGGGACATTCAGTACTTC
CAWQLGWDIQYF
>TRBJ2-3|NA|TRBV29-1
TGCAGCGTTGAAAGGGGCTTGGGGGCGGGTACGCAGTATTTT
CSVERGLGAGTQYF
>TRBJ2-3|NA|TRBV9
TGTGCCAGCAGCGGCGGGACAGCAGGCACAGATACGCAGTATTTT
CASSGGTAGTDTQYF
>TRBJ1-1|NA|TRBV5-1
TGCGCCAGCAGCCCCTGGGAGGGGGGGACTGAAGCTTTCTTT
CASSPWEGGTEAFF
>TRBJ1-2|NA|TRBV6-5
TGTGCCAGCAGGGGTCTGGAGACCTATGGCTACACCTTC
CASRGLETYGYTF
>TRBJ1-2|NA|TRBV29-1
TGCAGCGTTGAAGGCTACACAGGCCATGGCTACACCTTC
CSVEGYTGHGYTF
>TRBJ1-1|NA|TRBV29-1
TGCAGCGTTGAAAGGGGGGGGAACACTGAAGCTTTCTTT
CSVERGGNTEAFF
>TRBJ2-5|TRBD1|TRBV5-1
TGCGCCAGCCCAGGGACAGGGCAAGGAGAGACCCAGTACTTC
CASPGTGQGETQYF
>TRBJ1-1|NA|TRBV5-1
TGCGCCAGCAGCTTCAGGGGCCCGACACACACTGAAGCTTTCTTT
CASSFRGPTHTEAFF
>TRBJ1-6|NA|TRBV7-8
TGTGCCAGCAGCTTAGGACAGAGACCGAATTCACCCCTCCACTTT
CASSLGQRPNSPLHF
>TRBJ2-2|TRBD1|TRBV2
TGTGCCAGCACCCCGGACAGGAAGAACACCGGGGAGCTGTTTTTT
CASTPDRKNTGELFF
>TRBJ2-5|TRBD2|TRBV28
TGTGCCAGCAGTTCCGCGGGAGGGGTGGAGACCCAGTACTTC
CASSSAGGVETQYF
>TRBJ2-1|TRBD2|TRBV11-1
TGTGCCAGCAGGGGAACTAGCGGGGGGCTTGACAATGAGCAGTTCTTC
CASRGTSGGLDNEQFF
>TRBJ1-1|NA|TRBV4-3
TGCGCCAGCAGCGCGGCCGGGGGAACTGAAGCTTTCTTT
CASSAAGGTEAFF
>TRBJ1-2|TRBD1|TRBV5-1
TGCGCCAGCACCTTACGCCCGACAGGGGTCGAAGGCTACACCTTC
CASTLRPTGVEGYTF
>TRBJ2-2|NA|TRBV6-1
TGTGCCGGCAGAGGGAGGTCCATACTCACCGGGGAGCTGTTTTTT
CAGRGRSILTGELFF
>TRBJ1-1|NA|TRBV5-1
TGCGCCAGCAGCTTGGAAGTCCTAAGGAACACTGAAGCTTTCTTT
CASSLEVLRNTEAFF
>TRBJ2-7|TRBD2|TRBV6-1
TGTGCCAGCAGTGAAGGTAGCGGGGGGCCCCACGAGCAGTACTTC
CASSEGSGGPHEQYF
>TRBJ1-5|TRBD1|TRBV4-1
TGCGCCAGCAGCCCGCAGGGACAGGGGCGGGCTCGACAGCCCCAGCATTTT
CASSPQGQGRARQPQHF